The 14 T cell receptor beta chains reported below all come from one sample, sequenced in a study of regulatory T cells in long-lasting Graves disease. Investigators prepared the TCR beta libraries by applying iRepertoire HTBI primers and Arm-PCR of CDR3 regions. Via MiXCR, TCRdb re-called the multiplex PCR reads, giving one row per CDR3 protein. The data contain hundreds of thousands of distinct CDR3 sequences, over 15% of them singletons. Regarding time point: newly diagnosed GD, antithyroid drugs for less than 3 months. Scientists built the TCR library using RNA that was extracted from PBMCs. The data also belong to a second study, concerning T cells in Graves' hyperthyroidism and ophthalmopathy.

The sequencing used peripheral blood mononuclear cells (PBMCs), collected at new diagnosis, from a patient treated with antithyroid drugs. These receptor sequences come from a middle-aged man with Graves disease.

This clonotype was seen repeatedly, ten times or more. This chain joins TRBV20-1 and TRBJ1-1; D is possibly TRBD1 (5 bases). Germline V CDR1 and CDR2: DFQATT, SNEGSKA (reference sequence). With 5 bases removed from V and 1 base from J, the gap between germline ends came to 14 bases. The length of the CDR3 is 14 residues. The CDR3 bases are TGCAGTGCTCGGACGGGACTGGGGAACACTGAAGCTTTCTTT. Protein sequence: CSARTGLGNTEAFF.

The chain employs TRBV7-3 and TRBJ2-3; D is unclear. Germline V gives CDR1 SGHTA, CDR2 FQGTGA. V lost 5 bases and J 5 bases, leaving 11 bases between the germline ends. The CDR3 extends over 13 amino acids. The CDR3: CASSLNVGDTQYF. DNA for the CDR3: TGTGCCAGCAGCCTAAATGTTGGAGATACGCAGTATTTT.

This rearrangement joins TRBV20-1 to TRBJ2-5; no clear D gene. The CDR3 has 12 amino acids. Per the germline V gene, CDR1 is DFQATT and CDR2 is SNEGSKA (reference sequence). V dropped 5 bases and J dropped 1 base, with 8 bases sitting between them. The CDR3 protein is CSAGRRQETQYF. CDR3 nucleotide sequence: TGCAGTGCTGGCCGGCGCCAAGAGACCCAGTACTTC.

This clonotype has at least ten counts. The gene calls are TRBV27 and TRBJ2-1; 12 bases are a match to TRBD2. The CDR3 contains 15 residues. J gave up 4 bases and V 5 bases, and 3 bases lay outside the gene matches. Germline V gene data show CDR1 as MNHEY and CDR2 as SMNVEV (reference sequence). The CDR3: CASSPGTSGYNEQFF. For the CDR3, the DNA is TGTGCCAGCAGTCCCGGGACTAGCGGGTACAATGAGCAGTTCTTC.

This clonotype appeared many times. The CDR3 sequence: CASSLGGGNEQFF. The CDR3 nucleotides are TGTGCCAGCAGCTTAGGTGGTGGAAATGAGCAGTTCTTC. This chain joins TRBV7-3 and TRBJ2-1; D is uncertain. CDR1 and CDR2 from the germline V gene are SGHTA and FQGTGA. CDR3 length: 13 residues. V lost 2 bases, J lost 7 bases, and 9 bases lay in between. Using reference TRBV7-3 and TRBJ2-1 for the parts outside the CDR3, the full variable domain is GAGVSQTPSNKVTEKGKYVELRCDPISGHTALYWYRQSLGQGPEFLIYFQGTGAADDSGLPNDRFFAVRPEGSVSTLKIQRTERGDSAVYLCASSLGGGNEQFFGPGTRLTVL.

There are many counts of this clonotype. The junction and the germline gene differ at one end; a read error may be behind it. This sequence joins TRBV12-3 or TRBV12-4 and TRBJ2-7; tentative D call: TRBD1 (5 bases). The CDR3 is 12 residues long. The DNA for the CDR3 is TGTGCCAGCAGTCGCCAGGGTCGAAATTGCATCTTC. This gives the protein CASSRQGRNCIF.

The chain uses TRBV20-1 and TRBJ2-1; tentatively, D is TRBD1 (5 bases). V lost 0 bases to trimming and J lost 6 bases, with 12 bases between them. Per the germline V gene, CDR1 is DFQATT and CDR2 is SNEGSKA (reference sequence). This CDR3 region has 14 residues. Here the CDR3 DNA reads TGCAGTGCTAGAGATCCGGGCAGGGTCAATGAGCAGTTCTTC. This sequence encodes CSARDPGRVNEQFF.

This clonotype has ten or more counts. The chain carries TRBV5-1 and TRBJ2-7; the D gene is possibly TRBD1 (5 bases). This CDR3 has 14 amino acids. Germline CDR1 is SGHRS and CDR2 is YFSETQ. V was shortened by 0 bases and J by 3 bases, with 10 bases between the two germline ends. CDR3 region: CASSLEAGIYEQYF. The CDR3, as DNA: TGCGCCAGCAGCTTGGAGGCAGGGATCTACGAGCAGTACTTC.

Regarding this clonotype: A much larger clone lies a single base off, so this may be a read error. The chain employs TRBV3-1 and TRBJ2-7; a weak D match, TRBD2 (6 bases). The J call may not be correct, given that the DNA end is closer to TRBJ2-5. Germline CDR1 and CDR2: LGHDT and YNNKEL (reference sequence). The CDR3 consists of 15 residues. For the CDR3, the DNA is TGTGCCAGCAGCCAAGAGGGCGGGGCCCAAGAGACCCAGTACTTC. It is translated as CASSQEGGAQETQYF.

The sample holds a few counts of this clonotype. This chain uses TRBV15 with TRBJ2-1; TRBD1 aligns across 7 bases. This CDR3 has 16 residues. V dropped 5 bases and J dropped 6; count of bases not matched to a gene: 13. Germline CDR1 and CDR2: LNHNV and YYDKDF (reference sequence). CDR3: CATSLSRQGLGNEQFF. The DNA of the CDR3 is TGTGCCACCAGCCTCAGCAGACAGGGTCTAGGCAATGAGCAGTTCTTC. Together with reference TRBV15 and TRBJ2-1, the CDR3 gives the full variable domain: DAMVIQNPRYQVTQFGKPVTLSCSQTLNHNVMYWYQQKSSQAPKLLFHYYDKDFNNEADTPDNFQSRRPNTSFCFLDIRSPGLGDTAMYLCATSLSRQGLGNEQFFGPGTRLTVL.

This clonotype occurred many times. The chain has TRBV2 and TRBJ1-4; D not resolved. Per the germline V gene, CDR1 is SNHLY and CDR2 is FYNNEI. The CDR3 loop spans 13 amino acids. V was shortened by 6 bases and J by 5 bases, with 10 bases between the two germline ends. The chain's CDR3 is CASRATANEKLFF. In nucleotides, the CDR3 is TGTGCCAGCAGGGCCACAGCGAATGAAAAACTGTTTTTT.

The chain uses TRBV20-1 and TRBJ1-2; perhaps TRBD1 as D (5 bases). The ends were cut back, 2 bases at V and 5 bases at J, with 9 bases in the middle. The germline CDR1 and CDR2 sequences are DFQATT and SNEGSKA (reference sequence). There are 12 residues in the CDR3. The CDR3: CSARLGEYGYTF. The CDR3 nucleotides read TGCAGTGCTAGATTGGGGGAATATGGCTACACCTTC.

This clonotype was counted a few times. The chain uses TRBV20-1 and TRBJ1-4; D not resolved. CDR1 and CDR2 (germline): DFQATT, SNEGSKA (reference sequence). The CDR3 has 16 residues. The V end was cut by 0 bases, the J end by 7 bases, with 18 bases between. Here the CDR3 reads CSARDYARPGGEKLFF. The DNA for the CDR3 is TGCAGTGCTAGAGATTACGCCAGGCCGGGTGGTGAAAAACTGTTTTTT.

This clonotype was observed at least ten times. The CDR3 loop is CASSLRGRGYNEQFF. The CDR3 DNA reads as TGTGCCAGCAGTTTGCGGGGGCGCGGTTACAATGAGCAGTTCTTC. The chain has TRBV12-3 or TRBV12-4 and TRBJ2-1, with a weak D call TRBD2 (7 bases). V dropped 3 bases and J dropped 4 bases, with 13 bases sitting between them. The CDR3 runs to 15 residues.